The 9 T cell receptor beta chains given below trace back to one sample, sequenced in a study of OX40 agonist ivuxolimab in advanced cancers. Clones were sequenced by immunoSEQ multiplex PCR, and TCRdb holds only the in-frame ones, with some missing. Among tens of thousands of clones, over 75% were seen once, and the ten largest hold about 35%. Here the sequenced sample was CD4+ or CD8+ T cells sorted from blood, taken in a trial of the OX40 agonist ivuxolimab. These TCRs come from an adult with an advanced solid tumor such as melanoma, head and neck, liver or kidney cancer.

The chain combines TRBV7-9 with TRBJ2-5; TRBD1 might be the D (6 bases). V was trimmed by 5 bases and J by 5 bases, leaving 18 bases between them. The CDR3 has 15 residues. Germline V gives CDR1 SEHNR, CDR2 FQNEAQ (reference sequence). The CDR3 nucleotides are TGTGCCAGCAGCCCAACAGGGACCACCTCGGAGACCCAGTACTTC. Amino acid sequence: CASSPTGTTSETQYF.

V gene TRBV7-6 combines with J gene TRBJ1-1; no clear D. Trimming stripped 5 bases from V and 4 bases from J, with 17 bases between. Germline V gene data show CDR1 as SGHVS and CDR2 as FNYEAQ. The CDR3 sequence is 15 residues long. CDR3 sequence reads: CASSRPGPVGTEAFF. The CDR3 DNA reads TGTGCCAGCAGCCGCCCGGGCCCGGTGGGCACTGAAGCTTTCTTT.

The chain is built from TRBV14 and TRBJ2-7; unclear D gene. The CDR3 has 14 residues. The germline V and J ends were trimmed by 3 bases and 6 bases, with 15 bases remaining between them. Germline V CDR1 and CDR2: SGHDN, FVKESK. This CDR3 reads CASSHPRPPSEQYF. The DNA for the CDR3 is TGTGCCAGCAGCCACCCAAGGCCTCCCAGCGAGCAGTACTTC.

The chain uses TRBV5-4 and TRBJ2-3; D not certain. The CDR3 length is 15 residues. CDR1 is SGHNT, CDR2 YYREEE, per germline (reference sequence). V dropped 2 bases and J dropped 7 bases, with 17 bases sitting between them. CDR3 residues: CASSFRLMHNHTQYF. The DNA of the CDR3 is TGTGCCAGCAGCTTCCGGCTTATGCACAACCATACGCAGTATTTT.

Points on this clone: Relative to the germline gene, one junction end is altered; a read error may explain this. The chain has TRBV7-2 and TRBJ2-1, with 13 bases aligning to TRBD2. This CDR3 contains 15 residues. The germline gives CDR1 SGHTA, CDR2 FQGNSA. CDR3 residues: CAGSATSGRGNEQFF. CDR3 sequence (DNA): TGTGCCGGCAGCGCCACTAGCGGGAGGGGCAATGAGCAGTTCTTC. Full variable domain (rest looked up from reference TRBV7-2 and TRBJ2-1): GAGVSQSPSNKVTEKGKDVELRCDPISGHTALYWYRQSLGQGLEFLIYFQGNSAPDKSGLPSDRFSAERTGGSVSTLTIQRTQQEDSAVYLCAGSATSGRGNEQFFGPGTRLTVL.

V is TRBV4-2 and J is TRBJ2-7, with D unresolved. The CDR3 contains 12 residues. Germline assignment: CDR1 LGHNA and CDR2 YNFKEQ. V was shortened by 1 base and J by 5 bases, with 6 bases between the two germline ends. CDR3 protein: CASSQAGNEQYF. The CDR3 DNA follows: TGTGCCAGCAGCCAAGCTGGGAACGAGCAGTACTTC.

The chain recombines TRBV27 with TRBJ2-2; D possibly corresponds to TRBD2 (5 bases). CDR1 and CDR2 (germline): MNHEY, SMNVEV (reference sequence). The CDR3 contains 17 residues. V shed 5 bases and J shed 6 bases, with 22 bases lying between them. CDR3 sequence: CASSILGEVGVAGELFF. The CDR3 nucleotides read TGTGCCAGCAGTATACTGGGTGAAGTGGGAGTAGCCGGGGAGCTGTTTTTT.

This clone was seen only once. This chain uses TRBV29-1 with TRBJ2-1; D not resolved. There are 12 residues in the CDR3. V lost 7 bases and J lost 3, with 10 bases in between. Germline CDR1 SQVTM, CDR2 ANQGSEA. CDR3 nucleotide sequence: TGCAGCGACGTGACTCTCTACAATGAGCAGTTCTTC. Translated: CSDVTLYNEQFF.

This chain links TRBV10-2 with TRBJ1-1; no reliable D call. Trimming stripped 4 bases from V and 2 bases from J, with 8 bases between. CDR1 and CDR2 from the germline V gene are WSHSY and SAAADI. The CDR3 is made up of 13 amino acids. CDR3 loop: CASSVNDNTEAFF. The CDR3 nucleotides are TGCGCCAGCAGTGTAAATGACAACACTGAAGCTTTCTTT.